This T cell receptor (beta chain) derives from a study of T cells in Graves' hyperthyroidism and ophthalmopathy (dated 2019 in TCRdb). For the study in its entirety: Peripheral blood was sampled at the time of initial diagnosis, prior to any treatment. A discovery cohort of about a hundred patients, about 40 with Graves' ophthalmopathy and roughly 59 with stable Graves' hyperthyroidism, was used to find distinguishing TCR V-J signatures. Prospective prediction of ophthalmopathy was tested in an independent validation cohort consisting of roughly 20 hyperthyroidism patients and 15 or so patients who later progressed to ophthalmopathy. The 80 to 100 discovery patients were randomly divided into training and test sets at a 7:3 ratio. In addition, the study compared T-cell repertoires in thyroid tissue and in blood from roughly 6 Graves' hyperthyroidism patients. After sampling, hyperthyroidism patients received methimazole starting at 30 mg daily, and ophthalmopathy patients received high-dose intravenous methylprednisolone. The paper reports TCR Vbeta CDR3 sequencing of approximately 130 peripheral blood samples: under 45 ophthalmopathy, fewer than 85 hyperthyroidism and approximately 17 progressor patients. Summary of the overall study and its limitations: Blood samples also contained most of the expanded thyroid clonotypes (frequency above 0.001), which suggests that blood repertoires may reflect thyroid immune responses. In validation, progression to ophthalmopathy was predicted by the model with more than 65% sensitivity and around 76% specificity, a median of about 6 months before onset. A model built on a 13 V-J signature distinguished ophthalmopathy from stable hyperthyroidism, reaching about 88% sensitivity and around 81% specificity in cross-validation and 80%/75% in testing. Sample size was not statistically predetermined, and blinding of investigators to group allocation was not performed.

The TCR beta CDR3 regions were amplified from the RNA transcripts. The TCR CDR3 was subjected to a first round of RT-PCR using the HTBI primer set and the Qiagen OneStep RT-PCR kit. Libraries were constructed in a second round of multiplex PCR, after which size selection and purification were performed. The libraries were sequenced on an Illumina HiSeq2000 using paired-end 100 bp reads. The paper's processing steps were these. SOAPnuke was used to process the raw data, removing reads that contained adapters or uncalled bases, had a mean Phred below 15, or lacked an exact match to the constant primer or identifier. High-quality paired reads were merged using COPE v1.2.5, and each unique nucleotide sequence was defined as a clonotype. Clonotypes were aligned to IMGT TRBV, TRBD and TRBJ reference segments using MiTCR v1.1. Analysis was restricted to V-J combinations with a frequency above 0.0001, which covered 99.2% of repertoires. A TCS score was defined as the ratio of F50 (clonal expansion) to E x V (chaos), with BLOSUM62-based TCRdist applied between CDR3 peptides within each V-J. Welch's t-statistics and random forest reduced 450 to 600 V-J features to 10 to 15, which were used in a naive Bayes classifier (R e1071). TCRdb reprocessed the public reads (quality trimming at Q25 with fastp, clone calling with MiXCR) and kept in-frame beta chains. Rows are unified per CDR3 protein, each entry keeping the most common DNA and genes. TCRdb's processing, not the authors', yielded these V and J calls. This sample is represented by under 400,000 distinct CDR3 sequences; 16% of them were singletons. The ten most abundant clones make up 33% of the sample.

In this sample, this clonotype turned up many times. The antigen this receptor binds is unknown. The sample holds no much larger clone one base away, and base qualities are not on file. A patient counted as having stable Graves' hyperthyroidism if no progression to ophthalmopathy occurred over 18 months of follow-up. Hyperthyroidism patients were aged 18 to 65 years and newly diagnosed, with disease duration of less than 2 months. Any patient with an uncontrolled infection, another autoimmune disease, pregnancy or lactation was excluded. Clinical symptoms, serum thyroxine and TRAb, thyroid ultrasound, and orbital computed tomography formed the basis for the diagnoses. PBMCs were isolated from 8 to 10 ml of fresh peripheral blood by Ficoll-Paque density gradient centrifugation. Total RNA was extracted using Trizol reagent, and RNA quality was assessed on an Agilent 2100 Bioanalyzer. The CDR3 covers 15 residues, taking in both the cysteine and the phenylalanine. Of all the DNA, just the CDR3 is kept, 45 bases in frame from base 1. For CDR1 and CDR2, the germline V gene (reference sequence) lists DFQATT and SNEGSKA. Between the V and J ends, shortened by 0 bases and 8 bases respectively, the junction contains 19 bases.

The TCR comes from a young man with Graves' hyperthyroidism. The receptor chain draws on TRBV20-1 and TRBJ1-2, with no D gene named confidently. Sequences were obtained from blood. The CDR3 protein sequence reads: CSARDFFGPTDGYTF. The DNA reads TGCAGTGCTAGAGACTTTTTCGGCCCCACTGACGGCTACACCTTC.